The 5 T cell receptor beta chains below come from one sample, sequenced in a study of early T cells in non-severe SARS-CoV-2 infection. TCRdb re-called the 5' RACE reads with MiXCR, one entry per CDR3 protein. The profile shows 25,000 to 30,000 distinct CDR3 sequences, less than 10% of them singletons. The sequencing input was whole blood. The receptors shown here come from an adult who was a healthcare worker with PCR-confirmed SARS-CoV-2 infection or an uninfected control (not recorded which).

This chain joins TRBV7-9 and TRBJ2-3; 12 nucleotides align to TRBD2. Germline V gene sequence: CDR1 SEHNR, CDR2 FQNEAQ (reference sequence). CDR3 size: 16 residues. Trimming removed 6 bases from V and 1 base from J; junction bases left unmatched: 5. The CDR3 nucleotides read TGTGCCAGCAGGCCGCGACTAGCGGGGGGCACAGATACGCAGTATTTT. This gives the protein CASRPRLAGGTDTQYF.

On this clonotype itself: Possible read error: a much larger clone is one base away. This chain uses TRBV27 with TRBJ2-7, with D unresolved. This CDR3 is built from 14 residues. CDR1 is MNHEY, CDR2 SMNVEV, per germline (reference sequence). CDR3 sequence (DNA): TGTGTCAGCAGTTTATACAGCCAGCCCTACGAGCAGTACTTC. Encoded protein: CVSSLYSQPYEQYF.

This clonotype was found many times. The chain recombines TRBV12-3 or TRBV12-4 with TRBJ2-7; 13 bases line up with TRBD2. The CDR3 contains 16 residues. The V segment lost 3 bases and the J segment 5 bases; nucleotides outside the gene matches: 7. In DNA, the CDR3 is TGTGCCAGCAGTTTTGACCGGACTAGCGGGGGAAACGAGCAGTACTTC. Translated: CASSFDRTSGGNEQYF.

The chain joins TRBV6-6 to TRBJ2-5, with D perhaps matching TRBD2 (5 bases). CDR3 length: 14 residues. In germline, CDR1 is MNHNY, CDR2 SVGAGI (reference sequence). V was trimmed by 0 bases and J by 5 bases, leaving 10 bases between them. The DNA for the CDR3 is TGTGCCAGCAGTTACTCCGCTAGCCAGGAGACCCAGTACTTC. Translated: CASSYSASQETQYF.

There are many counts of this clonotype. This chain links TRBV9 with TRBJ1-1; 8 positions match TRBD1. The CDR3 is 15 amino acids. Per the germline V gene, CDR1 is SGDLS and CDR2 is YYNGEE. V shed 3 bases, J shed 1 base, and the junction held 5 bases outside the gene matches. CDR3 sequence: CASSAVTGENTEAFF. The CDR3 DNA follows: TGTGCCAGCAGCGCCGTGACAGGGGAGAACACTGAAGCTTTCTTT. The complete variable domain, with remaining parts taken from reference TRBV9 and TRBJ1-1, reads DSGVTQTPKHLITATGQRVTLRCSPRSGDLSVYWYQQSLDQGLQFLIQYYNGEERAKGNILERFSAQQFPDLHSELNLSSLELGDSALYFCASSAVTGENTEAFFGQGTRLTVV.